This T cell receptor (beta chain) was profiled in a study of cytomegalovirus exposure and HLA in healthy donors. The study's findings and limits: Earlier findings revealed that most TCR beta V segments proved productive either about 90% or about 30% of the time.

The PCR made use of 60 Vbeta and 13 Jbeta primers. Sequencing was performed with immunoSEQ multiplex PCR; in TCRdb, only in-frame clones are kept and a portion is missing. The data hold some 130,000 clones, with approximately 87% observed a single time. Note on this clone: As yet, its antigen is unknown.

The source of this sequence is a young woman in good health and CMV-seronegative. Sequencing was performed on PBMCs.

CDR3 residues: CASSEALQGDRAYGYTF. The CDR3 DNA reads as TGTGCCAGCAGTGAAGCGCTTCAGGGGGACAGGGCCTATGGCTACACCTTC. The rearrangement uses TRBV6-1 and TRBJ1-2, with TRBD1 matching over 9 bases. V shed 0 bases and J 4 bases; nucleotides not matched to a gene: 9. Germline V CDR1 and CDR2: MNHNS, SASEGT. This CDR3 region has 17 residues.